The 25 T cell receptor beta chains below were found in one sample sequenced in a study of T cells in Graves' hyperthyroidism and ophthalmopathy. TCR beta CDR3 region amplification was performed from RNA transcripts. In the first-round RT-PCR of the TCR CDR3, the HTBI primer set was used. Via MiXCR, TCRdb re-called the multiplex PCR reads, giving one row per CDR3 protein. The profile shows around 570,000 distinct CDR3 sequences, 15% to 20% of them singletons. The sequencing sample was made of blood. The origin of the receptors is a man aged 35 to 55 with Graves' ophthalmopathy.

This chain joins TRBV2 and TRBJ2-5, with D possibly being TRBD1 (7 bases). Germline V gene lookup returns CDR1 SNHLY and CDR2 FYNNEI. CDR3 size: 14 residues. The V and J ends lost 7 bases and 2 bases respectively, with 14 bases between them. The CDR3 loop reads CASKEAGGQETQYF. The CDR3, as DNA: TGTGCCAGCAAGGAGGCAGGGGGGCAAGAGACCCAGTACTTC.

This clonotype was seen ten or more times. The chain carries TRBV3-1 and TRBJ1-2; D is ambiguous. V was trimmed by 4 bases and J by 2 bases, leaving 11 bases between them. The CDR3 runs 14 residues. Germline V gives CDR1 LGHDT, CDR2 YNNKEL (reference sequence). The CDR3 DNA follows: TGTGCCAGCAGCCCGACAACTACGAACTATGGCTACACCTTC. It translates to CASSPTTTNYGYTF.

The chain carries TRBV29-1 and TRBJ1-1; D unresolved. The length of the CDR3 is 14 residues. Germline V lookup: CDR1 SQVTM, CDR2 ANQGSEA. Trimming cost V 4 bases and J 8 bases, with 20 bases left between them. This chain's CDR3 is CSVVPYAEGPEAFF. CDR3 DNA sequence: TGCAGCGTTGTTCCCTACGCTGAAGGGCCGGAAGCTTTCTTT.

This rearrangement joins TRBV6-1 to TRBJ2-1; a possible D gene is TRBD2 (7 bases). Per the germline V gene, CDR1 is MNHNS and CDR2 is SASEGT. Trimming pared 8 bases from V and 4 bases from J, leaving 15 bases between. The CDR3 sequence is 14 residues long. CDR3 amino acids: CASRTAGLYNEQFF. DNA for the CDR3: TGTGCCAGCCGGACAGCGGGGCTATACAATGAGCAGTTCTTC.

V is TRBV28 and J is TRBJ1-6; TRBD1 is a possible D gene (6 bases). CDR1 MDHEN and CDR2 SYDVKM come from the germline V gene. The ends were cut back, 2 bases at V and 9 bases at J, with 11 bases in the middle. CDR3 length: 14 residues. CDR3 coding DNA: TGTGCCAGCAGTTTAGTCACAGGGATTTCACCCCTCCACTTT. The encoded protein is CASSLVTGISPLHF.

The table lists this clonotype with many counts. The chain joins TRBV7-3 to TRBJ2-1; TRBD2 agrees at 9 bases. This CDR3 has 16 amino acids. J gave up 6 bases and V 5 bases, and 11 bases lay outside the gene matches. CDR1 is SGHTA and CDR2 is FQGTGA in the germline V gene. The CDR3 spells CASSLPRSGRPNEQFF. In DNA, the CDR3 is TGTGCCAGCAGCCTCCCCCGGAGCGGGAGGCCCAATGAGCAGTTCTTC.

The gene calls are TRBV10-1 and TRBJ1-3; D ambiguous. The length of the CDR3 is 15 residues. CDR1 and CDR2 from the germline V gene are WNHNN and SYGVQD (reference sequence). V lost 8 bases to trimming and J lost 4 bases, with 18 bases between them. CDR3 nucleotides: TGCGCCAGCTCCCCTGGACGGCGGTCGGGAAACACCATATATTTT. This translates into CASSPGRRSGNTIYF.

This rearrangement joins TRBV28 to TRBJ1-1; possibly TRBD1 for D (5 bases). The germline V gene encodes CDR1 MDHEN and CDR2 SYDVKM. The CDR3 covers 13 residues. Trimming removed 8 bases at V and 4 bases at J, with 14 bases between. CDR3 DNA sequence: TGTGCCAGCGGATTCCAGGGAGGCACTGAAGCTTTCTTT. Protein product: CASGFQGGTEAFF.

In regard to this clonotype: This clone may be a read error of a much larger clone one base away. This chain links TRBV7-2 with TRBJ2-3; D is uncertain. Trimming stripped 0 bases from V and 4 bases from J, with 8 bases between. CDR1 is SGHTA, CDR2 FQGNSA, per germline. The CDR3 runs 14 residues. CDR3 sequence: CASSLAHGSDTQYF. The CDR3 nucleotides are TGTGCCAGCAGCTTAGCCCACGGGTCAGATACGCAGTATTTT. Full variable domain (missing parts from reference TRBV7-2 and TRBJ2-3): GAGVSQSPSNKVTEKGKDVELRCDPISGHTALYWYRQSLGQGLEFLIYFQGNSAPDKSGLPSDRFSAERTGGSVSTLTIQRTQQEDSAVYLCASSLAHGSDTQYFGPGTRLTVL.

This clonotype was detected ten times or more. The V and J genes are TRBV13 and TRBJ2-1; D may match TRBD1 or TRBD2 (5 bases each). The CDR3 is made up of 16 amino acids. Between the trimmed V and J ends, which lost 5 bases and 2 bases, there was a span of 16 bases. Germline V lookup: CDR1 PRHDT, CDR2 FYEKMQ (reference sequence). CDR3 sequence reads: CASSHLRDRTYNEQFF. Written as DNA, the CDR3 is TGTGCCAGCAGCCACCTCCGGGACCGCACCTACAATGAGCAGTTCTTC.

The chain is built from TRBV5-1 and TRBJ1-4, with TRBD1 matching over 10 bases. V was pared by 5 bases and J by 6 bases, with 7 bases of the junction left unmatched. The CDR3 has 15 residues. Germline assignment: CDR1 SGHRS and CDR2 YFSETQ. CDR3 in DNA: TGCGCCAGCAGTCATACCGGGACAGGGGATGAAAAACTGTTTTTT. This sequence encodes CASSHTGTGDEKLFF.

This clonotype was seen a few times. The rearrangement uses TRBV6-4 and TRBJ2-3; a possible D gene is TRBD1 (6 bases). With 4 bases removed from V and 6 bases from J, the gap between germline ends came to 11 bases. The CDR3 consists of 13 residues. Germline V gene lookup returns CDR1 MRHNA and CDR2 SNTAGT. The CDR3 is CASSAQRGDTQYF. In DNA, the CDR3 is TGTGCCAGCAGTGCCCAAAGGGGGGATACGCAGTATTTT.

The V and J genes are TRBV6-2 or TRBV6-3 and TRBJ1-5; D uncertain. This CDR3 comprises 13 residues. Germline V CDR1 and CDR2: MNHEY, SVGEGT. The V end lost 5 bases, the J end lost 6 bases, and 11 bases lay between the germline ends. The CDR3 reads CASSVRLGQPQHF. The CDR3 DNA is TGTGCCAGCAGTGTACGGCTGGGTCAGCCCCAGCATTTT.

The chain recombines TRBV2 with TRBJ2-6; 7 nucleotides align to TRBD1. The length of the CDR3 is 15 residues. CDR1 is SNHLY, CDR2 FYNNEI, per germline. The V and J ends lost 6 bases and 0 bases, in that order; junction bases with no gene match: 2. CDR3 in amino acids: CASRGQLSGANVLTF. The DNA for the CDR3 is TGTGCCAGCAGGGGACAGCTCTCTGGGGCCAACGTCCTGACTTTC.

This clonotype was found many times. The CDR3 spells CASSLQVTYNEQFF. In DNA, the CDR3 is TGTGCCAGCAGCCTACAGGTAACCTACAATGAGCAGTTCTTC. The V and J genes are TRBV11-2 and TRBJ2-1; the D gene is possibly TRBD1 (5 bases). This CDR3 is 14 amino acids long. Trimming pared 5 bases from V and 2 bases from J, leaving 10 bases between. The germline V gene encodes CDR1 SGHAT and CDR2 FQNNGV.

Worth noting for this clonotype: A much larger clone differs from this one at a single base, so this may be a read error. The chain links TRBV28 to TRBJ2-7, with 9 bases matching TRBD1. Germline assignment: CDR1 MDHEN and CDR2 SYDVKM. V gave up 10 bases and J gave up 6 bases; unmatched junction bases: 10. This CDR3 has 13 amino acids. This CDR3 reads CATRDRAEREQYF. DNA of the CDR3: TGTGCCACCAGGGACAGGGCAGAACGCGAGCAGTACTTC.

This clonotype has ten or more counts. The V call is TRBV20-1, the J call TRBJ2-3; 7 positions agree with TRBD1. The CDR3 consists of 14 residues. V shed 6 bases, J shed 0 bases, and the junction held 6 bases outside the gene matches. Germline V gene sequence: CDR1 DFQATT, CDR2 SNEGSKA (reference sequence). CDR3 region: CSAWDSLSTDTQYF. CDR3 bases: TGCAGTGCCTGGGACAGTCTTAGCACAGATACGCAGTATTTT.

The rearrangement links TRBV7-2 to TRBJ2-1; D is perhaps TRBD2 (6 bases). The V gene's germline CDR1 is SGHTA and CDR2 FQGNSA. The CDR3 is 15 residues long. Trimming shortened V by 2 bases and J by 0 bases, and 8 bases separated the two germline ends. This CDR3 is CASSLFGSSYNEQFF. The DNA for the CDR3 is TGTGCCAGCAGCTTATTCGGGAGCTCCTACAATGAGCAGTTCTTC.

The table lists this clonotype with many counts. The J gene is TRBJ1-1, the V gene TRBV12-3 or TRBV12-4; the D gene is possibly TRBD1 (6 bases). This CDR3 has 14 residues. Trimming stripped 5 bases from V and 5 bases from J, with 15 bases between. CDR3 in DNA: TGTGCCAGCAGTAGACAGGCGATACGAACTGAAGCTTTCTTT. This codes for CASSRQAIRTEAFF.

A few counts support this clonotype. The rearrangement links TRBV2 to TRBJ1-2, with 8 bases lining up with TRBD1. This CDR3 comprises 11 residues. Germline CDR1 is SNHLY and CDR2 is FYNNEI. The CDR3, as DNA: TGTGCGAGCGACAGGGGTTATGGCTACACCTTC. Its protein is CASDRGYGYTF. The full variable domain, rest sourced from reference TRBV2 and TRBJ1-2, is EPEVTQTPSHQVTQMGQEVILRCVPISNHLYFYWYRQILGQKVEFLVSFYNNEISEKSEIFDDQFSVERPDGSNFTLKIRSTKLEDSAMYFCASDRGYGYTFGSGTRLTVV.

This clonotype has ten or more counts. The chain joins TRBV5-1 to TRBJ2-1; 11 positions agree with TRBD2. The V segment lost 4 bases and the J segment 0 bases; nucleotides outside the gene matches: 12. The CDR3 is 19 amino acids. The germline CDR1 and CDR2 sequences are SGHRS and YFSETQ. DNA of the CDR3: TGCGCCAGCAGCCTCCATAGCGGGAGGGCCTCGGGCTCCTACAATGAGCAGTTCTTC. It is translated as CASSLHSGRASGSYNEQFF.

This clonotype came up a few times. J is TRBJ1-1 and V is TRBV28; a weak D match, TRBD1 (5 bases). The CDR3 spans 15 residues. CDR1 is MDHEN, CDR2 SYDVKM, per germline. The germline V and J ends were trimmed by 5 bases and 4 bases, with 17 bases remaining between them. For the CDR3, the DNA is TGTGCCAGCAGTCCCCCGATCCAGGGCCGCACTGAAGCTTTCTTT. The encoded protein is CASSPPIQGRTEAFF.

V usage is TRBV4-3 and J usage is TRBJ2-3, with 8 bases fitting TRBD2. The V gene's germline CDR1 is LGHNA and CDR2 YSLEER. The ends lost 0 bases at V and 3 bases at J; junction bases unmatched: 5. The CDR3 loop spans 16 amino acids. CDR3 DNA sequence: TGCGCCAGCAGCCAAGAGGCTAGCGGGCCAACAGATACGCAGTATTTT. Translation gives CASSQEASGPTDTQYF.

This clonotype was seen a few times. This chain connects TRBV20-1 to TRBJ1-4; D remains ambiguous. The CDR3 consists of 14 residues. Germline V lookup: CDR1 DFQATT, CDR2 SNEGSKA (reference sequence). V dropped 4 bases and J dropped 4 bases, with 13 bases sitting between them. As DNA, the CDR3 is TGCAGTGCTATAAAAACCGACTATAATGAAAAACTGTTTTTT. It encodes CSAIKTDYNEKLFF.

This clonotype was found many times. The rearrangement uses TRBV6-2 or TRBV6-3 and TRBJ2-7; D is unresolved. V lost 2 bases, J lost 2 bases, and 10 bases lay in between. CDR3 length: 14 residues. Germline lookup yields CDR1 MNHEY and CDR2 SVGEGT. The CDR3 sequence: CASSYGLRTYEQYF. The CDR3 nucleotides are TGTGCCAGCAGTTACGGGTTGCGGACCTACGAGCAGTACTTC.